This is a list of T cell receptor beta chains from one sample in a study of identical twins. TCRdb called the 5' RACE reads again in MiXCR, with one record for every CDR3 protein. This table has roughly 250,000 distinct CDR3 sequences, about 7% appearing once. These data also featured in a second study, about yellow fever vaccine responses in identical twins.

Material: memory (CD45RO+) T cells sorted from blood. The receptors derive from a woman between 18 and 29 years old in good health. Both conserved end residues are part of each CDR3. The order of the fields is CDR3 DNA, CDR3 protein, D gene, clone size, V gene, J gene. The D gene is left open where the match is weak. Part of the rows lack a size; the others show once, few, many or a class for expanded clones.

CDR3 DNA: TGTGCCAGCAAGGGAGAGAATGAAAAACTGTTTTTT
CDR3 protein: CASKGENEKLFF
D gene: -
clone size: few
V gene: TRBV3-1
J gene: TRBJ1-4

CDR3 DNA: TGTGCCAGCAGCCTGTCCACCCGGGGGGAGCAGTTCTTC
CDR3 protein: CASSLSTRGEQFF
D gene: -
clone size: -
V gene: TRBV3-1
J gene: TRBJ2-1

CDR3 DNA: TGCGCCAGCAGCAAACAGGGGGCAGATACGCAGTATTTT
CDR3 protein: CASSKQGADTQYF
D gene: TRBD1
clone size: many
V gene: TRBV5-1
J gene: TRBJ2-3

CDR3 DNA: TGTGCCAGCAGTTTTTTTGAACAGGTCCGTAACTATGGCTACACCTTC
CDR3 protein: CASSFFEQVRNYGYTF
D gene: -
clone size: few
V gene: TRBV12-3/TRBV12-4
J gene: TRBJ1-2

CDR3 DNA: TGCAGTGCTCTGACTAGCGGGAGTTCGTACGAGCAGTACTTC
CDR3 protein: CSALTSGSSYEQYF
D gene: TRBD2
clone size: -
V gene: TRBV20-1
J gene: TRBJ2-7

CDR3 DNA: TGTGCCAGCAGTTTAGAGGCTAGCGGGTCTGATACGCAGTATTTT
CDR3 protein: CASSLEASGSDTQYF
D gene: TRBD2
clone size: -
V gene: TRBV12-3/TRBV12-4
J gene: TRBJ2-3

CDR3 DNA: TGTGCCAGCTCCGCCCGGGGGCGAAAAACTGAAGCTTTCTTT
CDR3 protein: CASSARGRKTEAFF
D gene: -
clone size: -
V gene: TRBV7-2
J gene: TRBJ1-1

CDR3 DNA: TGTGCCAGCAGCCAAGTACCGGGACTAGTAGGTCGTACAGATACGCAGTATTTT
CDR3 protein: CASSQVPGLVGRTDTQYF
D gene: TRBD2
clone size: many
V gene: TRBV3-1
J gene: TRBJ2-3

CDR3 DNA: TGCGCCAGCAGCGGCGGACTAGAAGGGGAGACCCAGTACTTC
CDR3 protein: CASSGGLEGETQYF
D gene: TRBD2
clone size: few
V gene: TRBV5-1
J gene: TRBJ2-5

CDR3 DNA: TGTGCCAGCAGCTTAATACCGGGACAGGACACCGGGGAGCTGTTTTTT
CDR3 protein: CASSLIPGQDTGELFF
D gene: TRBD1
clone size: -
V gene: TRBV7-9
J gene: TRBJ2-2

CDR3 DNA: TGCGCCAGCAGCTTCGCTAGCGGATCCAACAATGAGCAGTTCTTC
CDR3 protein: CASSFASGSNNEQFF
D gene: TRBD2
clone size: -
V gene: TRBV5-1
J gene: TRBJ2-1

CDR3 DNA: TGTGCCACAAGCCTCGGGACAGGGTATCGCAATGAGCAGTTCTTC
CDR3 protein: CATSLGTGYRNEQFF
D gene: TRBD1
clone size: many
V gene: TRBV24-1
J gene: TRBJ2-1

CDR3 DNA: TGTGCCAGCAGTTCAAGGTGGGGAGACAATCAGCCCCAGCATTTT
CDR3 protein: CASSSRWGDNQPQHF
D gene: -
clone size: many
V gene: TRBV6-5
J gene: TRBJ1-5

CDR3 DNA: TGTGCCAGCAGTTACACGGGACAGGGTCTGCAGCCCCAGCATTTT
CDR3 protein: CASSYTGQGLQPQHF
D gene: TRBD1
clone size: few
V gene: TRBV6-5
J gene: TRBJ1-5

CDR3 DNA: TGTGCCAGCAGATCCAGCGGGAAAGACACCGGGGAGCTGTTTTTT
CDR3 protein: CASRSSGKDTGELFF
D gene: TRBD2
clone size: -
V gene: TRBV7-9
J gene: TRBJ2-2

CDR3 DNA: TGCGCCAGCAGCTTGGAGCCAGATACGCAGTATTTT
CDR3 protein: CASSLEPDTQYF
D gene: -
clone size: many
V gene: TRBV5-1
J gene: TRBJ2-3

CDR3 DNA: TGTGCCAGCAGCCAAGAATCCCCTTGGAGCTCCTACAATGAGCAGTTCTTC
CDR3 protein: CASSQESPWSSYNEQFF
D gene: -
clone size: many
V gene: TRBV3-1
J gene: TRBJ2-1

CDR3 DNA: TGTGCCAGCAGTTTTAGTTTGGAGACCCAGTACTTC
CDR3 protein: CASSFSLETQYF
D gene: -
clone size: many
V gene: TRBV12-3/TRBV12-4
J gene: TRBJ2-5

CDR3 DNA: TGCAGCGTTGAGACGTCCACAGATACGCAGTATTTT
CDR3 protein: CSVETSTDTQYF
D gene: -
clone size: -
V gene: TRBV29-1
J gene: TRBJ2-3

CDR3 DNA: TGCAGTGCTAGTTTGGGTGTTAACTACGAGCAGTACTTC
CDR3 protein: CSASLGVNYEQYF
D gene: -
clone size: many
V gene: TRBV20-1
J gene: TRBJ2-7

CDR3 DNA: TGCGCCAGCAGCGCGACCGGGACAGCCGACTATGGCTACACCTTC
CDR3 protein: CASSATGTADYGYTF
D gene: TRBD1
clone size: few
V gene: TRBV5-1
J gene: TRBJ1-2

CDR3 DNA: TGCAGTGCCCCCTCTGCGGGAGGAGGCAATGAGCAGTTCTTC
CDR3 protein: CSAPSAGGGNEQFF
D gene: TRBD2
clone size: many
V gene: TRBV20-1
J gene: TRBJ2-1

CDR3 DNA: TGCGCCAGCAGCCAAGGGCGGGGTATGGATGAGCAGTTCTTC
CDR3 protein: CASSQGRGMDEQFF
D gene: -
clone size: many
V gene: TRBV4-1
J gene: TRBJ2-1

CDR3 DNA: TGTGCCAGCAGTTACTCGAGGAGGGGGAGACAAACAGATACGCAGTATTTT
CDR3 protein: CASSYSRRGRQTDTQYF
D gene: -
clone size: -
V gene: TRBV6-5
J gene: TRBJ2-3

CDR3 DNA: TGTGCCAGCAGTTTAGTATTGGGACAGGGCAATTCACCCCTCCACTTT
CDR3 protein: CASSLVLGQGNSPLHF
D gene: TRBD1
clone size: -
V gene: TRBV12-3/TRBV12-4
J gene: TRBJ1-6

CDR3 DNA: TGTGCCAGCAGTGACAGGCGGGGGGGCCGCTACAATGAGCAGTTCTTC
CDR3 protein: CASSDRRGGRYNEQFF
D gene: TRBD2
clone size: -
V gene: TRBV6-4
J gene: TRBJ2-1

CDR3 DNA: TGTGCCATCACCCCGGGACAGGGGGCCCATGGCTACACCTTC
CDR3 protein: CAITPGQGAHGYTF
D gene: TRBD1
clone size: many
V gene: TRBV10-3
J gene: TRBJ1-2

CDR3 DNA: TGTGCCAGCTCACGGGACAGACTGAACACTGAAGCTTTCTTT
CDR3 protein: CASSRDRLNTEAFF
D gene: TRBD1
clone size: few
V gene: TRBV18
J gene: TRBJ1-1

CDR3 DNA: TGTGCCAGCAGCCCCCCGGGGGGGCTTTACGAGCAGTACTTC
CDR3 protein: CASSPPGGLYEQYF
D gene: TRBD2
clone size: -
V gene: TRBV3-1
J gene: TRBJ2-7

CDR3 DNA: TGCAGTGCTAGAGATAGTCGGAGGGACTCCACAGATACGCAGTATTTT
CDR3 protein: CSARDSRRDSTDTQYF
D gene: -
clone size: -
V gene: TRBV20-1
J gene: TRBJ2-3

CDR3 DNA: TGTGCCAGCAGCTTAGGACAGGGGCGGTGGAATGAGCAGTTCTTC
CDR3 protein: CASSLGQGRWNEQFF
D gene: TRBD1
clone size: few
V gene: TRBV7-9
J gene: TRBJ2-1

CDR3 DNA: TGTGCCAGCAGCTTGCCGACTAGCGGGAGCGCCGGTGGTTACAATGAGCAGTTCTTC
CDR3 protein: CASSLPTSGSAGGYNEQFF
D gene: TRBD2
clone size: few
V gene: TRBV5-6
J gene: TRBJ2-1

CDR3 DNA: TGTGCCAGCAGCTTAGTAGCGGCGAACACCGGGGAGCTGTTTTTT
CDR3 protein: CASSLVAANTGELFF
D gene: -
clone size: few
V gene: TRBV11-2
J gene: TRBJ2-2

CDR3 DNA: TGCAGTGCTAGGGGCGGACGGGCCACCGGGGAGCTGTTTTTT
CDR3 protein: CSARGGRATGELFF
D gene: -
clone size: few
V gene: TRBV20-1
J gene: TRBJ2-2

CDR3 DNA: TGTGCCAGCAGCTTACAGGGTAACTCTCTGGGGGCCAACGTCCTGACTTTC
CDR3 protein: CASSLQGNSLGANVLTF
D gene: -
clone size: -
V gene: TRBV7-6
J gene: TRBJ2-6

CDR3 DNA: TGCGCCAGCACCGGCCCTGCCTTGCACAGGGGACCGAACACTGAAGCTTTCTTT
CDR3 protein: CASTGPALHRGPNTEAFF
D gene: TRBD1
clone size: many
V gene: TRBV5-1
J gene: TRBJ1-1

CDR3 DNA: TGTGCCAGCAGCTTTTCGGGGCACACAGATACGCAGTATTTT
CDR3 protein: CASSFSGHTDTQYF
D gene: -
clone size: many
V gene: TRBV5-8
J gene: TRBJ2-3

CDR3 DNA: TGCGCCAGCAGCTCCCCCCTATTTTCCGGCGGGGGCCAAACGAACACCGGGGAGCTGTTTTTT
CDR3 protein: CASSSPLFSGGGQTNTGELFF
D gene: -
clone size: few
V gene: TRBV5-1
J gene: TRBJ2-2

CDR3 DNA: TGTGCCAGCAGTTTTAGTGGGGACGGGGCACTGTTTTTT
CDR3 protein: CASSFSGDGALFF
D gene: -
clone size: few
V gene: TRBV12-3/TRBV12-4
J gene: TRBJ1-4

CDR3 DNA: TGTGCCAGCAGGAGCGGGGGCGCTAACTTAAACTATGGCTACACCTTC
CDR3 protein: CASRSGGANLNYGYTF
D gene: -
clone size: few
V gene: TRBV6-1
J gene: TRBJ1-2

CDR3 DNA: TGTGCCAGCCAGCCGGGACAGGGGGGATACGGCAATCAGCCCCAGCATTTT
CDR3 protein: CASQPGQGGYGNQPQHF
D gene: TRBD1
clone size: few
V gene: TRBV19
J gene: TRBJ1-5

CDR3 DNA: TGTGCCAGCAGCTTATCAGGGGGCGAGTACAATGAGCAGTTCTTC
CDR3 protein: CASSLSGGEYNEQFF
D gene: TRBD1
clone size: -
V gene: TRBV7-2
J gene: TRBJ2-1

CDR3 DNA: TGTGCCAGCACTCCAATCCCCGGGACAGACCAAGAGACCCAGTACTTC
CDR3 protein: CASTPIPGTDQETQYF
D gene: TRBD1
clone size: few
V gene: TRBV6-1
J gene: TRBJ2-5

CDR3 DNA: TGTGCCAGCAGCTTAGTGTGGACATTGCGGGAGGGAAAAACGAACACCGGGGAGCTGTTTTTT
CDR3 protein: CASSLVWTLREGKTNTGELFF
D gene: TRBD2
clone size: -
V gene: TRBV11-2
J gene: TRBJ2-2

CDR3 DNA: TGCAGTGCTAGAGATCCCGTAGCGGGAGCCCCTCATGAGCAGTTCTTC
CDR3 protein: CSARDPVAGAPHEQFF
D gene: TRBD2
clone size: many
V gene: TRBV20-1
J gene: TRBJ2-1

CDR3 DNA: TGTGCCAGCAGCTTGCGGGGCCCTAGCAATCAGCCCCAGCATTTT
CDR3 protein: CASSLRGPSNQPQHF
D gene: -
clone size: few
V gene: TRBV7-8
J gene: TRBJ1-5

CDR3 DNA: TGTGCCAGCACCCGAACGGGACAGCTCTATGGCTACACCTTC
CDR3 protein: CASTRTGQLYGYTF
D gene: TRBD1
clone size: many
V gene: TRBV28
J gene: TRBJ1-2

CDR3 DNA: TGTGCCAGCAGCCACAGAAAGGGGACTAGCGGGTTGAATACGCAGTATTTT
CDR3 protein: CASSHRKGTSGLNTQYF
D gene: TRBD2
clone size: few
V gene: TRBV3-1
J gene: TRBJ2-3

CDR3 DNA: TGCGCCAGCAGCTCCTCGGGACAGCTCAGCACAGATACGCAGTATTTT
CDR3 protein: CASSSSGQLSTDTQYF
D gene: TRBD1
clone size: -
V gene: TRBV5-1
J gene: TRBJ2-3

CDR3 DNA: TGCGCCAGCACCTTTGGGGACAGCCTTCTCACAGATACGCAGTATTTT
CDR3 protein: CASTFGDSLLTDTQYF
D gene: TRBD1
clone size: many
V gene: TRBV5-1
J gene: TRBJ2-3

CDR3 DNA: TGTGCCAGCAGCCAAGTGGGAGTTGGAGGAAACGAGCAGTACTTC
CDR3 protein: CASSQVGVGGNEQYF
D gene: -
clone size: many
V gene: TRBV3-1
J gene: TRBJ2-7

CDR3 DNA: TGCGCCAGCAGCTTAGGGTCTCTGGGGTTTGATGAGCAGTTCTTC
CDR3 protein: CASSLGSLGFDEQFF
D gene: -
clone size: -
V gene: TRBV5-1
J gene: TRBJ2-1